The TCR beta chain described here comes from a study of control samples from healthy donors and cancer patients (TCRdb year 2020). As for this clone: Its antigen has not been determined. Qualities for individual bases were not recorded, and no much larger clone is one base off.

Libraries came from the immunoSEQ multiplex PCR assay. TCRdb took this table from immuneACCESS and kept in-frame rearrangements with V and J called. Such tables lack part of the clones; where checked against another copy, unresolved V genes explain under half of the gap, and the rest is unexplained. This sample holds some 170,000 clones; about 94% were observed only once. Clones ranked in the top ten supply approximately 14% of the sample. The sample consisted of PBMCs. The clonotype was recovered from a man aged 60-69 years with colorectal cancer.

The CDR3 region has the sequence CASSQEGTGNEKLFF. The nucleotide sequence is given as TGTGCCAGCAGCCAAGAAGGGACAGGGAATGAAAAACTGTTTTTT. Here the chain combines TRBV3-1 (or the pseudogene TRBV3-2) and TRBJ1-4; TRBD1 aligns with 9 central bases. Taken from cysteine to phenylalanine, the CDR3 has 15 residues. The read is trimmed to its CDR3 DNA, 45 bases read in frame from base 1. CDR1 is given as LGHDT and CDR2 as YNNKEL, both from the germline V gene (reference sequence). Trimming accounts for 0 bases at V and 5 bases at J, while the number of junction bases matched to no gene is 1.